The 32 T cell receptor beta chains below all came from one sample that was sequenced in a study of post-analysis software for immune sequencing data. Their cognate antigens are unknown. Unique molecular identifiers tagged the TCR beta cDNA libraries. A single record per CDR3 protein comes from TCRdb applying MiXCR to the PCR reads. The data show about 430,000 distinct CDR3 sequences, about 40% seen once. Regarding the study as a whole: When patients were compared with controls, about five TRBV segments were more frequent, TRBV5-6, TRBV5-1 and TRBV20-1 among them.

Material: blood. These receptors were collected from a girl aged 2 to 10 with multiple sclerosis.

The genes are TRBV3-1 and TRBJ2-1; 13 bases are a match to TRBD2. CDR1 and CDR2 (germline): LGHDT, YNNKEL (reference sequence). The CDR3 spans 17 residues. J gave up 8 bases and V 4 bases, and 11 bases lay outside the gene matches. CDR3 sequence reads: CASSRNPTSGGAYEQFF. CDR3 bases: TGTGCCAGCAGCCGGAACCCAACTAGCGGGGGGGCGTATGAGCAGTTCTTC.

There are a few counts of this clonotype. A read error may produce the germline difference seen at one junction end. The DNA for the CDR3 is TGCGCCAGCAGGTTGGGGACAGGCGCGCAAGAGACCCAGTACTTC. It encodes CASRLGTGAQETQYF. This chain uses TRBV5-1 with TRBJ2-5, with 8 bases matching TRBD1. The CDR3 totals 15 residues. Germline V CDR1 and CDR2: SGHRS, YFSETQ.

The rearrangement joins TRBV7-3 to TRBJ2-7; tentatively, D is TRBD1 or TRBD2 (6 bases each). Trimming pared 5 bases from V and 2 bases from J, leaving 13 bases between. Germline CDR1 is SGHTA and CDR2 is FQGTGA. CDR3 length: 14 residues. CDR3 sequence (DNA): TGTGCCAGCAGCCCGACGGGGGCGCCCTACGAGCAGTACTTC. This translates into CASSPTGAPYEQYF.

This clonotype showed up many times. The rearrangement joins TRBV7-6 to TRBJ1-2; a possible D gene is TRBD1 (5 bases). The CDR3 length is 15 residues. CDR1 and CDR2 from the germline V gene are SGHVS and FNYEAQ. Trimming took off 1 base at V and 4 bases at J, with 13 bases between the two ends. In DNA form, the CDR3 reads TGTGCCAGCAGCTTAGAGCCAGGGCTGATCTATGGCTACACCTTC. Protein: CASSLEPGLIYGYTF.

This clonotype was seen only a few times. This chain joins TRBV7-6 and TRBJ2-1, with a possible D match to TRBD2 (6 bases). V lost 5 bases and J 9 bases, leaving 17 bases between the germline ends. There are 14 residues in the CDR3. Germline V gives CDR1 SGHVS, CDR2 FNYEAQ. The CDR3 spells CASSPTGGWGEQFF. The CDR3 nucleotides read TGTGCCAGCAGCCCAACCGGAGGGTGGGGTGAGCAGTTCTTC.

The chain recombines TRBV3-1 with TRBJ2-5, with 7 positions matching TRBD2. Trimming removed 0 bases from V and 4 bases from J; junction bases left unmatched: 2. Germline V lookup: CDR1 LGHDT, CDR2 YNNKEL (reference sequence). The CDR3 has 14 amino acids. CDR3 DNA: TGTGCCAGCAGCCAAGATATAGCGGGAGAGACCCAGTACTTC. This codes for CASSQDIAGETQYF.

The sample holds a few counts of this clonotype. V gene TRBV20-1 combines with J gene TRBJ1-2; D gene uncertain. The CDR3 is made up of 13 amino acids. V was trimmed by 0 bases and J by 0 bases, leaving 5 bases between them. Germline assignment: CDR1 DFQATT and CDR2 SNEGSKA (reference sequence). CDR3 sequence (DNA): TGCAGTGCTAGAGACGGGGCTAACTATGGCTACACCTTC. This translates into CSARDGANYGYTF.

The V call is TRBV7-9, the J call TRBJ2-5, with no clear D. The closer fit of TRBJ2-7 to the DNA end suggests the J call may be wrong. This CDR3 is built from 13 residues. Germline CDR1 is SEHNR and CDR2 is FQNEAQ (reference sequence). The CDR3 region has the DNA TGTGCCAGCAGCTTAGTCCCGGGTCGCGAGCAGTACTTC. Residues: CASSLVPGREQYF.

The gene calls are TRBV7-8 and TRBJ2-3, with TRBD1 matching over 8 bases. The CDR3 contains 18 residues. J gave up 0 bases and V 5 bases, and 13 bases lay outside the gene matches. Germline V gene data show CDR1 as SGHVS and CDR2 as FQNEAQ. The CDR3 sequence: CASSRQPGTGLSTDTQYF. The CDR3 DNA reads as TGTGCCAGCAGCCGACAACCCGGGACAGGACTTAGCACAGATACGCAGTATTTT.

V and J are TRBV4-2 and TRBJ2-5; perhaps TRBD2 as D (5 bases). V was cut by 1 base and J by 11 bases, with 11 bases left in between. The CDR3 length is 12 residues. In germline, CDR1 is LGHNA, CDR2 YNFKEQ. The CDR3 spells CASSQAKGEQYF. CDR3 bases: TGTGCCAGCAGCCAAGCTAAGGGAGAGCAGTACTTC.

V and J are TRBV29-1 and TRBJ2-3; the D gene is possibly TRBD2 (6 bases). Trimming removed 3 bases at V and 2 bases at J, with 9 bases between. The CDR3 loop spans 13 amino acids. Germline values: CDR1 SQVTM, CDR2 ANQGSEA. CDR3 amino acids: CSVEEGNTDTQYF. The CDR3 nucleotides are TGCAGCGTTGAGGAGGGGAACACAGATACGCAGTATTTT.

This clonotype is a singleton in its sample. The V call is TRBV28, the J call TRBJ2-7; a possible D gene is TRBD2 (6 bases). The CDR3 runs to 13 residues. V lost 8 bases, J lost 2 bases, and 13 bases lay in between. Germline V gene sequence: CDR1 MDHEN, CDR2 SYDVKM. The CDR3 sequence: CASVGTDTYEQYF. The DNA of the CDR3 is TGTGCCAGCGTAGGGACTGACACCTACGAGCAGTACTTC.

This chain uses TRBV3-1 with TRBJ2-7; the D is unclear. Germline V gives CDR1 LGHDT, CDR2 YNNKEL (reference sequence). The length of the CDR3 is 11 residues. Trimming took 3 bases from V and 2 from J, leaving 2 bases between them. The CDR3 sequence: CASSHAYEQYF. In DNA, the CDR3 is TGTGCCAGCAGCCATGCCTACGAGCAGTACTTC.

The chain carries TRBV4-3 and TRBJ2-7; perhaps TRBD2 as D (5 bases). The CDR3 sequence is 15 residues long. Per the germline V gene, CDR1 is LGHNA and CDR2 is YSLEER. V was shortened by 0 bases and J by 4 bases, with 13 bases between the two germline ends. CDR3 nucleotide sequence: TGCGCCAGCAGCCAAGAGCCCGCTAGCCAGTACGAGCAGTACTTC. This encodes CASSQEPASQYEQYF.

This clonotype was counted once. This rearrangement joins TRBV4-2 to TRBJ2-4, with 10 bases that match TRBD2. With V trimmed by 3 bases and J by 13 bases, 12 bases remained unmatched. This CDR3 contains 15 residues. The germline V gene encodes CDR1 LGHNA and CDR2 YNFKEQ. CDR3 nucleotides: TGTGCCAGCAGCCACGGACTAGCGGAAAACAATGAGCAGTACTTC. Translation: CASSHGLAENNEQYF.

In this sample, this clonotype turned up a few times. The chain joins TRBV12-3 or TRBV12-4 to TRBJ2-4; D remains ambiguous. Matching the DNA end better, TRBJ2-7 makes the J call doubtful. This CDR3 has 14 residues. The CDR3 region has the DNA TGTGCCAGCAGTTTAAGGCCAAGTCAAGACGAGCAGTACTTC. Protein product: CASSLRPSQDEQYF.

This clonotype was recorded a few times. The chain carries TRBV6-6 and TRBJ2-4; D might be TRBD1 (6 bases). This CDR3 has 16 amino acids. In germline, CDR1 is MNHNY, CDR2 SVGAGI (reference sequence). V was cut by 6 bases and J by 0 bases, with 15 bases left in between. DNA of the CDR3: TGTGCCAGCAGCTGGACAGAAATCTTAGCCAAAAACATTCAGTACTTC. This sequence encodes CASSWTEILAKNIQYF.

The genes are TRBV10-1 and TRBJ2-2, with D maybe TRBD2 (5 bases). The V end was cut by 3 bases, the J end by 6 bases, with 8 bases between. Germline CDR1 WNHNN, CDR2 SYGVQD (reference sequence). The CDR3 sequence is 13 residues long. The CDR3 DNA follows: TGCGCCAGCAGTGAAGCGGTTCCCGGGGAGCTGTTTTTT. It encodes CASSEAVPGELFF.

The chain couples TRBV7-9 to TRBJ2-7, with D possibly being TRBD2 (5 bases). In germline, CDR1 is SEHNR, CDR2 FQNEAQ (reference sequence). Between the trimmed V and J ends, which lost 5 bases and 5 bases, there was a span of 10 bases. The CDR3 runs 12 residues. The CDR3 bases are TGTGCCAGCAGCCTGTACGGGGACGAGCAGTACTTC. As protein: CASSLYGDEQYF.

The rearrangement links TRBV20-1 to TRBJ1-1, with TRBD1 as a possible D gene (5 bases). This CDR3 is 12 amino acids long. Trimming took 3 bases from V and 4 from J, leaving 9 bases between them. Per the germline V gene, CDR1 is DFQATT and CDR2 is SNEGSKA (reference sequence). CDR3: CSASGGGTEAFF. CDR3 DNA sequence: TGCAGTGCTAGCGGTGGGGGCACTGAAGCTTTCTTT.

This chain connects TRBV7-2 to TRBJ1-2; tentatively, D is TRBD1 (6 bases). V dropped 5 bases and J dropped 8 bases, with 27 bases sitting between them. Germline CDR1 and CDR2: SGHTA and FQGNSA. CDR3 length: 17 amino acids. This chain's CDR3 is CASSPEGDNILSSGYTF. In DNA form, the CDR3 reads TGTGCCAGCAGCCCAGAGGGGGACAATATCCTGTCTAGCGGCTACACCTTC.

The chain combines TRBV7-9 with TRBJ2-7, with TRBD1 matching over 7 bases. The trim removed 6 bases at V and 4 bases at J, leaving 3 bases unmatched. Germline CDR1 reads SEHNR; CDR2 reads FQNEAQ (reference sequence). CDR3 size: 12 residues. The DNA of the CDR3 is TGTGCCAGCAGAACACAGGGGTACGAGCAGTACTTC. It is translated as CASRTQGYEQYF.

The table lists this clonotype with a few counts. The chain carries TRBV27 and TRBJ1-2; D perhaps matches TRBD1 (6 bases). This CDR3 comprises 15 residues. V was cut by 1 base and J by 5 bases, with 14 bases left in between. Germline-derived CDR1 and CDR2 are MNHEY and SMNVEV (reference sequence). CDR3 in amino acids: CASSLYSTGLYGYTF. CDR3 sequence (DNA): TGTGCCAGCAGTTTATATTCGACAGGCCTATATGGCTACACCTTC.

This clonotype was seen only a few times. The chain couples TRBV4-1 to TRBJ2-3, with D possibly TRBD2 on 5 matching bases. V was shortened by 1 base and J by 6 bases, with 11 bases between the two germline ends. The CDR3 loop spans 14 amino acids. CDR1 is MGHRA and CDR2 is YSYEKL in the germline V gene. The CDR3 region has the DNA TGCGCCAGCAGCCAAGTTCTCGGGGTGGATACGCAGTATTTT. Protein product: CASSQVLGVDTQYF.

The J gene is TRBJ1-1, the V gene TRBV12-3 or TRBV12-4, with TRBD1 identical over 9 bases. Trimming removed 7 bases from V and 5 bases from J; junction bases left unmatched: 2. This CDR3 is 12 amino acids long. The CDR3 loop is CASKTGGTEAFF. The CDR3, as DNA: TGTGCCAGCAAGACAGGGGGGACTGAAGCTTTCTTT.

The V and J genes are TRBV4-3 and TRBJ2-4; unclear D gene. The closer fit of TRBJ2-7 to the DNA end suggests the J call may be wrong. CDR1 is LGHNA and CDR2 is YSLEER in the germline V gene. The CDR3 covers 14 residues. This chain's CDR3 is CASSQEPLQYEQYF. The CDR3 bases are TGCGCCAGCAGCCAAGAACCGCTTCAATACGAGCAGTACTTC.

This clonotype was recorded a few times. The chain links TRBV20-1 to TRBJ2-4; 9 nucleotides match TRBD1. The CDR3 has 14 residues. J lost 4 bases, V lost 6 bases, and 7 bases had no gene match. The germline gives CDR1 DFQATT, CDR2 SNEGSKA (reference sequence). For the CDR3, the DNA is TGCAGTGCCGATGCTGGACAGGGGAAAAACATTCAGTACTTC. It is translated as CSADAGQGKNIQYF.

This clonotype came up a few times. The chain carries TRBV5-8 and TRBJ1-5; 8 bases agree with TRBD1. Germline CDR1 and CDR2: SGHTS and YDEGEE. The CDR3 loop spans 16 amino acids. Unmatched junction bases numbered 6, after V lost 2 bases and J lost 2 bases. CDR3 protein: CASSLADRAGNQPQHF. The CDR3 region has the DNA TGTGCCAGCAGCTTAGCGGACAGGGCGGGCAATCAGCCCCAGCATTTT. Full variable domain (rest looked up from reference TRBV5-8 and TRBJ1-5): EAGVTQSPTHLIKTRGQQATLRCSPISGHTSVYWYQQALGLGLQFLLWYDEGEERNRGNFPPRFSGRQFPNYSSELNVNALELEDSALYLCASSLADRAGNQPQHFGDGTRLSIL.

In its sample, this clonotype was seen once. Its ends do not fully match the called genes, so a read error is possible. The chain joins TRBV28 to TRBJ2-1, with TRBD1 as a possible D gene (6 bases). Germline-derived CDR1 and CDR2 are MDHEN and SYDVKM. The CDR3 is made up of 14 amino acids. The CDR3 nucleotides are TGTGTCAGCACCGCACCTAAGGGGGTTCGTGAGCAGTTCTTC. Its protein is CVSTAPKGVREQFF.

This clonotype was seen a handful of times. This sequence joins TRBV9 and TRBJ1-2; D is undetermined. CDR1 is SGDLS, CDR2 YYNGEE, per germline. The CDR3 extends over 13 amino acids. Trimming took 3 bases from V and 2 from J, leaving 8 bases between them. CDR3 amino acids: CASSDTWNYGYTF. CDR3 nucleotides: TGTGCCAGCAGCGACACATGGAACTATGGCTACACCTTC.

This sequence joins TRBV4-1 and TRBJ1-5; TRBD1 matches 7 bases. This CDR3 region has 16 residues. The V and J ends lost 0 bases and 7 bases, in that order; junction bases with no gene match: 9. Germline V gene lookup returns CDR1 MGHRA and CDR2 YSYEKL. This chain's CDR3 is CASSQEGRQGMQPQHF. The CDR3 coding sequence is TGCGCCAGCAGCCAAGAAGGGAGACAGGGCATGCAGCCCCAGCATTTT.

V is TRBV29-1 and J is TRBJ2-1; 10 bases match TRBD2. The DNA end is a closer match to TRBJ2-7, so the J assignment may be wrong. The germline gives CDR1 SQVTM, CDR2 ANQGSEA. CDR3 size: 15 residues. CDR3 nucleotide sequence: TGCAGCGTTGAATTGCTAGCGGGGGAGTACAATGAGCAGTACTTC. It specifies CSVELLAGEYNEQYF.